The subject of this entry is one T cell receptor beta chain. The sample belongs to a study of blood T cell repertoires in COVID-19. Overall study context: Sources were T cells, B-cell-depleted T cells, or PBMCs; the material itself was cDNA or gDNA.

Original handling: Estimated nucleated cell counts came from reference gene primer amplification. Here immunoSEQ multiplex PCR was the method, and the copy in TCRdb shows in-frame clones only, minus some. Clonal size and the V and J genes are those of that table, whereas D and trimming came from the DNA. The table has about 380,000 clones, more than 75% seen once. Individuals aged about 18 to 89 years were recruited from some 26 US areas. This TCR was recovered from a man aged 25-45 years who had recovered from COVID-19. Sequencing was performed on PBMCs or T cells enriched from blood (not recorded which).

The CDR3 spells CASSLITGTSFGAQYF. The CDR3 DNA reads TGTGCCAGCAGTCTTATTACCGGGACTAGTTTCGGGGCGCAGTATTTT. This rearrangement joins TRBV27 to TRBJ2-3; 8 bases are shared with TRBD2. The germline V gene encodes CDR1 MNHEY and CDR2 SMNVEV (reference sequence). The CDR3 length is 16 residues. With 5 bases clipped from V and 10 bases from J, the junction kept 17 bases outside the gene matches.